This TCR beta chain was sequenced in a study of T cell changes during pregnancy in multiple sclerosis. Assay: immunoSEQ multiplex PCR; the TCRdb copy retains only in-frame clones and omits some. The sample carries roughly 100,000 clones, 91% recorded once. The V gene's germline CDR1 is LNHDA and CDR2 SQIVND (reference sequence). The CDR3 extends over 16 amino acids. Trimming pared 4 bases from V and 0 bases from J, leaving 13 bases between. The sequencing used peripheral blood, collected before pregnancy. The TCR originated in a female donor with multiple sclerosis, enrolled in a pregnancy study. The chain employs TRBV19 and TRBJ1-3; tentatively, D is TRBD1 (6 bases). The CDR3, as DNA: TGTGCCAGTAGTAGAGCCGGGACAATCTCTGGAAACACCATATATTTT. It translates to CASSRAGTISGNTIYF. The variable domain in full, completed from reference TRBV19 and TRBJ1-3, reads DGGITQSPKYLFRKEGQNVTLSCEQNLNHDAMYWYRQDPGQGLRLIYYSQIVNDFQKGDIAEGYSVSREKKESFPLTVTSAQKNPTAFYLCASSRAGTISGNTIYFGEGSWLTVV.